The sample holds many counts of the clone carrying this T cell receptor (beta chain). Individual cDNA molecules carried attached unique molecular identifiers. Each CDR3 protein gets one entry after TCRdb re-called the 5' RACE reads with MiXCR. The sample gives about 59,000 distinct CDR3 sequences, approximately 13% of which show up once; about a tenth is in the top ten. This entry comes from a study of early T cells in non-severe SARS-CoV-2 infection. The CDR3 sequence is 12 residues long. Germline CDR1 reads ENHRY; CDR2 reads SYGVKD. Trimming took 6 bases from V and 5 from J, leaving 10 bases between them.

The chain couples TRBV10-3 to TRBJ2-5; D possibly corresponds to TRBD1 (5 bases). The sequences come from whole blood, collected at baseline. The source of this sequence is an adult who was a healthcare worker with PCR-confirmed SARS-CoV-2 infection or an uninfected control (not recorded which). The DNA for the CDR3 is TGTGCCATCAGGGACACCGCGGAGACCCAGTACTTC. Translating gives CAIRDTAETQYF.